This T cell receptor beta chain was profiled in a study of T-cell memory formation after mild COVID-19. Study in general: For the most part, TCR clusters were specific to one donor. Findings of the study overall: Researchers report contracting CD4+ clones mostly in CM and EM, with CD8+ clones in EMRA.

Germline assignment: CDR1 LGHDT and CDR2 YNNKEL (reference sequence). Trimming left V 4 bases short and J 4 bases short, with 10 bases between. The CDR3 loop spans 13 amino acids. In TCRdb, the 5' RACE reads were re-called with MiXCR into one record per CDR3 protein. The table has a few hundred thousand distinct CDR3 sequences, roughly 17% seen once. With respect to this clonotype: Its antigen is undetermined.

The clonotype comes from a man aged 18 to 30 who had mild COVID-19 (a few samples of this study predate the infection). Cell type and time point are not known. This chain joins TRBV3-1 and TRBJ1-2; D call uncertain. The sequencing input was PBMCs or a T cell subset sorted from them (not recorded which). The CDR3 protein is CASSPRELYGYTF. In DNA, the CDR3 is TGTGCCAGCAGCCCCCGGGAGCTCTATGGCTACACCTTC.